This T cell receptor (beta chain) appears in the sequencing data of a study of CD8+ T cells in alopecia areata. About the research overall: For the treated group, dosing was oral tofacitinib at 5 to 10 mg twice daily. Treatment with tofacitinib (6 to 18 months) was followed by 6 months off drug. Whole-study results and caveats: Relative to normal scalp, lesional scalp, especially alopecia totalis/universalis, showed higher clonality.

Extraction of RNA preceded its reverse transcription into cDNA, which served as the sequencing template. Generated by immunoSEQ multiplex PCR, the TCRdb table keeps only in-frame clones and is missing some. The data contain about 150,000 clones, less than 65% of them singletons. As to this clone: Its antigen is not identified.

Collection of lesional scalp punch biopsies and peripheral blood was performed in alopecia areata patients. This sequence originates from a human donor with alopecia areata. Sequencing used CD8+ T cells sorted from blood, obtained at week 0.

CDR3: CAWSATTRETQYF. The CDR3 DNA follows: TGTGCCTGGAGTGCCACCACTCGGGAGACCCAGTACTTC. V usage is TRBV30 and J usage is TRBJ2-5; no definite D call. Looked up from germline, CDR1 is GTSNPN and CDR2 is SVGIG (reference sequence). The CDR3 has 13 residues. V gave up 1 base and J gave up 5 bases, with 11 bases separating them.